This T cell receptor (beta chain) was identified during a study of identical twins. The CDR3 length is 13 residues. V lost 6 bases to trimming and J lost 3 bases, with 12 bases between them. Germline values: CDR1 MNHNS, CDR2 SASEGT. TCRdb independently ran MiXCR on the 5' RACE reads; one entry per CDR3 protein. The table has fewer than 500,000 distinct CDR3 sequences, 20% to 25% seen once; the top ten hold 2.5% to 3.5%. The same sample was also used in a study of T cells expressing NK-cell markers. That paper adds: These clonotypes also led the CD3+CD56-NKG2C+ fraction in four donors.

V is TRBV6-1 and J is TRBJ2-7; D possibly corresponds to TRBD2 (6 bases). The sequenced sample consisted of CD4+ T cells sorted from blood. This TCR was recovered from a woman aged 18 to 35 in good health. The CDR3 loop reads CASRGRGDYEQYF. CDR3 in DNA: TGTGCCAGCAGGGGGCGGGGCGACTACGAGCAGTACTTC.